Below, 32 T cell receptor beta chains from the same sample are listed, as sequenced in a study of blood T cell repertoires in COVID-19. TCRdb keeps only in-frame clones here, not all; method: immunoSEQ multiplex PCR. The sample yields roughly 280,000 clones, roughly 90% seen once. The specimen was peripheral blood. These receptors were collected from a man aged 25 to 40 with active or convalescent COVID-19.

The chain uses TRBV18 and TRBJ1-2; 9 bases fit TRBD1. The CDR3 covers 15 residues. With 0 bases clipped from V and 6 bases from J, the junction kept 5 bases outside the gene matches. Germline V gives CDR1 KGHSH, CDR2 LQKENI. Here the CDR3 reads CASSPPADRGDGYTF. The CDR3 coding sequence is TGTGCCAGCTCACCACCGGCCGACAGGGGGGATGGCTACACCTTC.

V gene TRBV12-3 or TRBV12-4 combines with J gene TRBJ2-5; 11 nucleotides match TRBD1. The ends lost 7 bases at V and 9 bases at J; junction bases unmatched: 7. The CDR3 extends over 13 amino acids. CDR3: CASNTGTGGSQYF. Written as DNA, the CDR3 is TGTGCCAGCAACACCGGGACAGGGGGTTCCCAGTACTTC.

V and J are TRBV5-6 and TRBJ1-4; 7 bases line up with TRBD1. The length of the CDR3 is 16 residues. Germline V CDR1 and CDR2: SGHDT, YYEEEE. V shed 1 base and J 5 bases; nucleotides not matched to a gene: 8. The CDR3 is CASSLYGQAKNEKLFF. The DNA of the CDR3 is TGTGCCAGCAGCTTGTATGGACAGGCTAAAAATGAAAAACTGTTTTTT.

V gene TRBV5-1 combines with J gene TRBJ1-2, with 8 bases identical to TRBD1. V lost 5 bases to trimming and J lost 4 bases; unmatched junction nucleotides: 7. Germline-derived CDR1 and CDR2 are SGHRS and YFSETQ. The CDR3 length is 14 residues. The chain's CDR3 is CASSYGQGSYGYTF. As DNA, the CDR3 is TGCGCCAGCAGTTATGGACAGGGAAGCTATGGCTACACCTTC.

The chain uses TRBV7-9 and TRBJ2-5; 7 bases agree with TRBD2. Germline loops: CDR1 SEHNR, CDR2 FQNEAQ (reference sequence). The CDR3 has 15 amino acids. The J segment lost 1 base and the V segment lost 5 bases, leaving 7 bases of the junction unmatched. CDR3 protein: CASSRSGVTQETQYF. CDR3 sequence (DNA): TGTGCCAGCAGCCGAAGCGGGGTAACCCAAGAGACCCAGTACTTC.

The sample holds a few counts of this clone. The chain uses TRBV15 and TRBJ2-1; 10 bases match TRBD2. This CDR3 is 15 amino acids long. After removal of 5 bases from V and 5 bases from J, the junction contained 6 bases not matched to a gene. CDR1 LNHNV and CDR2 YYDKDF come from the germline V gene (reference sequence). The DNA of the CDR3 is TGTGCCACCAGCCGCAGGACTAGCGGAAACAATGAGCAGTTCTTC. Its protein is CATSRRTSGNNEQFF.

The chain recombines TRBV5-5 with TRBJ2-3, with TRBD2 identical over 9 bases. The CDR3 has 17 residues. V shed 3 bases and J 5 bases; nucleotides not matched to a gene: 13. Germline V CDR1 and CDR2: SGHKS, YYEKEE (reference sequence). CDR3 sequence: CASSSSWGGGAQDTQYF. CDR3 coding DNA: TGTGCCAGCAGCTCGTCTTGGGGCGGGGGGGCCCAAGATACGCAGTATTTT.

The rearrangement links TRBV11-2 to TRBJ1-3, with D possibly matching TRBD1 (5 bases). The V gene lost 5 bases and the J gene lost 0 bases, with 11 bases spanning the gap. CDR3 length: 15 amino acids. Germline V lookup: CDR1 SGHAT, CDR2 FQNNGV. CDR3 sequence: CASSQVRASGNTIYF. CDR3 bases: TGTGCCAGCAGCCAGGTCAGGGCCTCTGGAAACACCATATATTTT.

The chain joins TRBV27 to TRBJ1-6; 7 bases are shared with TRBD1. The ends lost 6 bases at V and 9 bases at J; junction bases unmatched: 14. This CDR3 contains 16 residues. Germline values: CDR1 MNHEY, CDR2 SMNVEV (reference sequence). The chain's CDR3 is CASRPSRGLAGSPLHF. The CDR3 DNA reads TGTGCCAGCAGGCCCTCCAGGGGGTTAGCAGGTTCACCCCTCCACTTT.

V and J are TRBV20-1 and TRBJ2-7, with 8 bases aligning to TRBD2. CDR1 and CDR2 from the germline V gene are DFQATT and SNEGSKA (reference sequence). V lost 3 bases, J lost 4 bases, and 14 bases stayed unmatched. This CDR3 contains 16 residues. Here the CDR3 reads CSASPLLAGGSYEQYF. In nucleotides, the CDR3 is TGCAGTGCTAGTCCCCTTCTGGCGGGGGGTTCGTACGAGCAGTACTTC.

The V call is TRBV6-2 or TRBV6-3, the J call TRBJ1-1, with 10 positions matching TRBD1. Germline V CDR1 and CDR2: MNHEY, SVGEGT. The CDR3 spans 16 residues. Trimming cost V 5 bases and J 3 bases; bases outside gene matches: 9. The CDR3 reads CASSPRDRGRDTEAFF. CDR3 nucleotide sequence: TGTGCCAGCAGTCCGCGCGACAGGGGGCGAGACACTGAAGCTTTCTTT.

The chain joins TRBV11-2 to TRBJ2-5; 10 positions agree with TRBD1. V was pared by 1 base and J by 4 bases, with 0 bases of the junction left unmatched. CDR3 length: 14 residues. Germline lookup yields CDR1 SGHAT and CDR2 FQNNGV. CDR3 in DNA: TGTGCCAGCAGCTTAGGGACAGGGGGAGAGACCCAGTACTTC. The encoded protein is CASSLGTGGETQYF.

The chain employs TRBV3-1 (or the pseudogene TRBV3-2) and TRBJ2-5; D is undetermined. V gave up 6 bases and J gave up 6 bases, with 11 bases separating them. The CDR3 loop spans 12 amino acids. Germline lookup yields CDR1 LGHDT and CDR2 YNNKEL (reference sequence). CDR3 amino acids: CASRSSRQTQYF. The CDR3 DNA sequence: TGTGCCAGCAGGTCTAGTCGGCAGACCCAGTACTTC.

The V gene is TRBV7-2, the J gene TRBJ2-1; D gene uncertain. The CDR3 sequence is 15 residues long. V lost 0 bases and J lost 3, with 9 bases in between. The germline gives CDR1 SGHTA, CDR2 FQGNSA. CDR3 residues: CASSLARGVYNEQFF. The CDR3 bases are TGTGCCAGCAGCTTAGCGCGCGGAGTCTACAATGAGCAGTTCTTC.

This chain connects TRBV4-2 to TRBJ1-2; D unresolved. The CDR3 totals 12 residues. Germline assignment: CDR1 LGHNA and CDR2 YNFKEQ. The V and J ends lost 3 bases and 4 bases respectively, with 6 bases between them. Written as DNA, the CDR3 is TGTGCCAGCAGCCAGGCCCTCTATGGCTACACCTTC. It yields the protein CASSQALYGYTF.

The gene calls are TRBV9 and TRBJ2-2, with D tentatively TRBD2 (6 bases). Trimming removed 0 bases at V and 3 bases at J, with 9 bases between. Germline V gene data show CDR1 as SGDLS and CDR2 as YYNGEE. There are 15 residues in the CDR3. Here the CDR3 DNA reads TGTGCCAGCAGCGTAGAGGCGGGGTACACCGGGGAGCTGTTTTTT. This sequence encodes CASSVEAGYTGELFF.

This chain uses TRBV2 with TRBJ2-1, with 7 bases that match TRBD1. The trim removed 7 bases at V and 2 bases at J, leaving 8 bases unmatched. Germline assignment: CDR1 SNHLY and CDR2 FYNNEI. The CDR3 runs to 15 residues. The CDR3 here is CASMYEGATYNEQFF. The CDR3 coding sequence is TGTGCCAGCATGTATGAGGGGGCGACCTACAATGAGCAGTTCTTC.

The chain links TRBV15 to TRBJ1-6; unclear D gene. Trimming cost V 0 bases and J 6 bases, with 6 bases left between them. The germline V gene has CDR1 LNHNV and CDR2 YYDKDF (reference sequence). This CDR3 has 14 residues. This CDR3 reads CATSRDLLNSPLHF. CDR3 nucleotide sequence: TGTGCCACCAGCAGAGATCTCCTTAATTCACCCCTCCACTTT.

The chain recombines TRBV6-5 with TRBJ1-2, with TRBD1 matching 11 bases. Losses at the gene ends were 4 bases for V and 7 bases for J; bases not matched to a gene: 8. Looked up from germline, CDR1 is MNHEY and CDR2 is SVGAGI. The length of the CDR3 is 15 residues. As DNA, the CDR3 is TGTGCCAGCAGTTCACGGACAGGGGGCCTCCGTGGCTACACCTTC. It codes for CASSSRTGGLRGYTF.

This clone was observed a handful of times. This chain connects TRBV19 to TRBJ1-5; TRBD1 matches 9 bases. CDR1 and CDR2 from the germline V gene are LNHDA and SQIVND (reference sequence). Trimming removed 1 base from V and 6 bases from J; junction bases left unmatched: 4. The CDR3 spans 15 residues. The CDR3 spells CASSIAGQGFQPQHF. The CDR3 region has the DNA TGTGCCAGTAGTATAGCGGGACAGGGATTTCAGCCCCAGCATTTT.

The chain recombines TRBV5-6 with TRBJ1-6; a possible D gene is TRBD1 (5 bases). The CDR3 is made up of 14 amino acids. The V gene lost 0 bases and the J gene lost 7 bases, with 8 bases spanning the gap. In germline, CDR1 is SGHDT, CDR2 YYEEEE. The CDR3 nucleotides read TGTGCCAGCAGCTTGGGGAGACAGAATTCACCCCTCCACTTT. This encodes CASSLGRQNSPLHF.

This rearrangement joins TRBV7-8 to TRBJ2-7, with TRBD1 as a possible D gene (6 bases). The V gene's germline CDR1 is SGHVS and CDR2 FQNEAQ. V dropped 5 bases and J dropped 2 bases, with 10 bases sitting between them. The CDR3 contains 13 residues. In nucleotides, the CDR3 is TGTGCCAGCAGCCCGACAGGTACCTACGAGCAGTACTTC. Translating it yields CASSPTGTYEQYF.

The rearrangement joins TRBV3-1 (or the pseudogene TRBV3-2) to TRBJ1-2; D unclear. In germline, CDR1 is LGHDT, CDR2 YNNKEL (reference sequence). V was trimmed by 0 bases and J by 0 bases, leaving 17 bases between them. This CDR3 comprises 18 residues. This CDR3 is CASSQDYYREGANYGYTF. The CDR3 nucleotides read TGTGCCAGCAGCCAAGATTATTATCGAGAGGGAGCTAACTATGGCTACACCTTC.

The chain is built from TRBV20-1 and TRBJ1-5; no firm D call. CDR1 and CDR2 from the germline V gene are DFQATT and SNEGSKA (reference sequence). The germline V and J ends were trimmed by 3 bases and 4 bases, with 13 bases remaining between them. This CDR3 contains 14 residues. The CDR3 protein is CSASGRQVNQPQHF. The DNA for the CDR3 is TGCAGTGCTAGTGGCCGGCAGGTAAATCAGCCCCAGCATTTT.

V is TRBV6-5 and J is TRBJ2-1; tentative D call: TRBD2 (5 bases). The CDR3 runs 14 residues. Trimming left V 10 bases short and J 1 base short, with 14 bases between. The germline gives CDR1 MNHEY, CDR2 SVGAGI. The CDR3 sequence: CATTLAPSYNEQFF. The CDR3 region has the DNA TGTGCCACCACATTAGCGCCTTCCTACAATGAGCAGTTCTTC.

CDR3 region: CASSSISGGGYEQYF. CDR3 in DNA: TGTGCCAGCAGCTCAATTAGCGGGGGAGGCTACGAGCAGTACTTC. The V call is TRBV7-6, the J call TRBJ2-7; 9 bases are shared with TRBD2. The V segment lost 4 bases and the J segment 3 bases; nucleotides outside the gene matches: 7. The CDR3 runs to 15 residues. CDR1 and CDR2 from the germline V gene are SGHVS and FNYEAQ.

This chain joins TRBV9 and TRBJ1-2; weak D call: TRBD1 (6 bases). The CDR3 runs 16 residues. V lost 4 bases and J lost 0, with 16 bases in between. In germline, CDR1 is SGDLS, CDR2 YYNGEE. The CDR3 coding sequence is TGTGCCAGCAGCTACCCGGGGGGCCAAGCTAACTATGGCTACACCTTC. Translating it yields CASSYPGGQANYGYTF. Full variable domain (missing parts from reference TRBV9 and TRBJ1-2): DSGVTQTPKHLITATGQRVTLRCSPRSGDLSVYWYQQSLDQGLQFLIQYYNGEERAKGNILERFSAQQFPDLHSELNLSSLELGDSALYFCASSYPGGQANYGYTFGSGTRLTVV.

The V call is TRBV2, the J call TRBJ2-7; 8 bases line up with TRBD1. Trimming at V came to 10 bases and at J to 1 base, leaving 3 bases not matched to a gene. The germline CDR1 and CDR2 sequences are SNHLY and FYNNEI. This CDR3 has 12 amino acids. CDR3 in amino acids: CATTGGSYEQYF. For the CDR3, the DNA is TGTGCCACAACAGGGGGATCCTACGAGCAGTACTTC. Looking up the rest from reference TRBV2 and TRBJ2-7 gives the full variable domain: EPEVTQTPSHQVTQMGQEVILRCVPISNHLYFYWYRQILGQKVEFLVSFYNNEISEKSEIFDDQFSVERPDGSNFTLKIRSTKLEDSAMYFCATTGGSYEQYFGPGTRLTVT.

This rearrangement joins TRBV24-1 to TRBJ2-3, with 9 positions matching TRBD1. The germline gives CDR1 KGHDR, CDR2 SFDVKD. The CDR3 is made up of 17 amino acids. The V and J ends lost 5 bases and 2 bases, in that order; junction bases with no gene match: 10. CDR3 sequence (DNA): TGTGCCACCAGTGGAGGGACAGGGTCTATGTTCACAGATACGCAGTATTTT. This codes for CATSGGTGSMFTDTQYF.

This chain uses TRBV18 with TRBJ1-2; possibly TRBD1 for D (5 bases). This CDR3 comprises 16 residues. The germline V and J ends were trimmed by 2 bases and 4 bases, with 17 bases remaining between them. Per the germline V gene, CDR1 is KGHSH and CDR2 is LQKENI. The DNA for the CDR3 is TGTGCCAGCTCACCATTCTCCTCCAGGGAGGGCTATGGCTACACCTTC. It is translated as CASSPFSSREGYGYTF.

V gene TRBV19 combines with J gene TRBJ1-2; a weak D match, TRBD1 (5 bases). Looked up from germline, CDR1 is LNHDA and CDR2 is SQIVND (reference sequence). The V end lost 6 bases, the J end lost 2 bases, and 16 bases lay between the germline ends. The CDR3 covers 15 residues. CDR3 DNA: TGTGCCAGTAGCACCCTTGGGGCAGGGAACTATGGCTACACCTTC. Translated, it gives CASSTLGAGNYGYTF.

CDR3: CASSLGQGNYEQYF. In DNA form, the CDR3 reads TGTGCCAGCAGCTTGGGACAGGGCAACTACGAGCAGTACTTC. The chain joins TRBV7-9 to TRBJ2-7, with 9 positions matching TRBD1. The V gene's germline CDR1 is SEHNR and CDR2 FQNEAQ (reference sequence). The CDR3 totals 14 residues. V trimming: 3 bases; J trimming: 3 bases; junction bases outside the gene matches: 3.